This TCR beta chain is drawn from a study of lymphopenia after photon versus proton radiotherapy. Study-level findings and limits: After lymphocyte nadir, photon-treated repertoires showed oligoclonal expansion, especially CD8+ Temra. Under photons, naive T cells and diversity fell while effector/memory populations rose.

This clone has more than one count but fewer than ten. Its target is unknown. This CDR3 has 18 residues. The V and J ends lost 5 bases and 0 bases respectively, with 19 bases between them. Per the germline V gene, CDR1 is MNHEY and CDR2 is SMNVEV (reference sequence). Profiling relied on immunoSEQ multiplex PCR, and the TCRdb table lists in-frame clones only, not all of them. The table lists about 20,000 clones, 84% of them singletons. The sequences come from peripheral blood, collected from a patient treated with photon-based radiotherapy. This sequence joins TRBV27 and TRBJ2-2; TRBD2 might be the D (5 bases). The clonotype comes from a woman aged 45 to 65 with pancreatic cancer. This CDR3 reads CASSNPLSVTTNTGELFF. The DNA of the CDR3 is TGTGCCAGCAGTAACCCGCTTAGCGTAACTACGAACACCGGGGAGCTGTTTTTT.